This T cell receptor beta chain was captured in a study of T-cell memory formation after mild COVID-19. TCRdb re-derived calls from the 5' RACE reads in MiXCR, one entry per CDR3 protein. Here the sample spans 380,000 or so distinct CDR3 sequences, roughly an eighth being singletons. Germline V gives CDR1 MNHEY, CDR2 SVGEGT. The CDR3 has 15 amino acids. Trimming stripped 7 bases from V and 0 bases from J, with 13 bases between. Material: PBMCs or a T cell subset sorted from them (not recorded which). The sequence derives from a man aged 18 to 35 who had mild COVID-19 (a few samples of this study predate the infection). Cell type and time point are not known. The genes are TRBV6-2 or TRBV6-3 and TRBJ1-5; tentative D call: TRBD1 (6 bases). Written as DNA, the CDR3 is TGTGCCAGCACCTTTGGGGGGCATAGCAATCAGCCCCAGCATTTT. Protein product: CASTFGGHSNQPQHF.